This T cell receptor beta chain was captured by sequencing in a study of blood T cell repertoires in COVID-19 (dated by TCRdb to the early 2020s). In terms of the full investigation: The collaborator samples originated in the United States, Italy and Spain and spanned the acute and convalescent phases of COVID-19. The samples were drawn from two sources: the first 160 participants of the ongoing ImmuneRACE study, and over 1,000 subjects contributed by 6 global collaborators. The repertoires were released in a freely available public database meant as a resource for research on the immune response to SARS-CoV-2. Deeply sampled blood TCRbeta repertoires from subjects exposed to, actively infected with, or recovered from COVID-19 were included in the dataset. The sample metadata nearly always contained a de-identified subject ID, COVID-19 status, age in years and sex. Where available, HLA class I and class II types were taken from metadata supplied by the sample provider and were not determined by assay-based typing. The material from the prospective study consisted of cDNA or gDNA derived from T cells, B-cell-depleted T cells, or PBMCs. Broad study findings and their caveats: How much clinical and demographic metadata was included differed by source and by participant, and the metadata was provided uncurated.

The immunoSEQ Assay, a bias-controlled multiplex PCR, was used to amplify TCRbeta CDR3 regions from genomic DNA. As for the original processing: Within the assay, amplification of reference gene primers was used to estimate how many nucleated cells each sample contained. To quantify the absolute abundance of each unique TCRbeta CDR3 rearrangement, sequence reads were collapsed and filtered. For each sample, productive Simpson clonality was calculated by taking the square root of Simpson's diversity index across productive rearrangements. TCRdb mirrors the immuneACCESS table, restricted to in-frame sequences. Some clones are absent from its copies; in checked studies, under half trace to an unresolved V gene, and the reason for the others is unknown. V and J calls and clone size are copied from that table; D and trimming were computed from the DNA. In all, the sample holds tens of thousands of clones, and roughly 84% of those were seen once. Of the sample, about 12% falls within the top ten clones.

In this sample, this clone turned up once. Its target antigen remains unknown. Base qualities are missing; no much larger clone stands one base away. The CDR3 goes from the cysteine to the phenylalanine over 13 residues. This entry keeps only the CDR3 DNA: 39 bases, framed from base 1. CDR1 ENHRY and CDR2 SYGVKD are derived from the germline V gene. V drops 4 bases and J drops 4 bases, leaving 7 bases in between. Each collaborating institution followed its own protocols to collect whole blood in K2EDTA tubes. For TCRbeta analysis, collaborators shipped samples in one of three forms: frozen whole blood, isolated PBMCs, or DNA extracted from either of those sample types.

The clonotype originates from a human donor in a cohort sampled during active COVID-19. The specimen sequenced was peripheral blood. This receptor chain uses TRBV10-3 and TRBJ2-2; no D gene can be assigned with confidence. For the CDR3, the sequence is CAISGSGTGELFF. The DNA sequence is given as TGTGCCATCAGTGGTTCGGGCACCGGGGAGCTGTTTTTT.